The 5 T cell receptor beta chains given below trace back to one sample, sequenced in a study of beta chain features in type 1 diabetes. Sequenced material consisted of expressed TCRB transcripts (all of the isolated RNA was reverse transcribed). The repertoire was sequenced with immunoSEQ multiplex PCR; TCRdb's copy has only in-frame clones and lacks some. Of some 22,000 clones in the sample, approximately 70% were seen once. The sample consisted of Tregs from blood. The source is a middle-aged woman in good health.

The rearrangement links TRBV5-1 to TRBJ1-6, with 8 bases matching TRBD1. The germline V gene encodes CDR1 SGHRS and CDR2 YFSETQ. The CDR3 has 16 residues. V lost 2 bases, J lost 3 bases, and 4 bases stayed unmatched. The CDR3 region has the DNA TGCGCCAGCAGCTTCAGGACAGGGAACTATAATTCACCCCTCCACTTT. Translating it yields CASSFRTGNYNSPLHF.

A few counts support this clone. The chain joins TRBV27 to TRBJ2-7; TRBD2 matches 7 bases. The CDR3 has 13 amino acids. V gave up 5 bases and J gave up 4 bases; unmatched junction bases: 5. The germline V gene has CDR1 MNHEY and CDR2 SMNVEV (reference sequence). DNA for the CDR3: TGTGCCAGCAGTCCACGCGGGGGTTACGAGCAGTACTTC. Translating gives CASSPRGGYEQYF.

In its sample, this clone was seen a few times. CDR3 loop: CASSLYLGGGTGELFF. In DNA form, the CDR3 reads TGTGCCAGCAGCTTGTACCTCGGGGGAGGTACCGGGGAGCTGTTTTTT. This chain links TRBV7-2 with TRBJ2-2, with D tentatively TRBD2 (6 bases). V lost 3 bases and J 5 bases, leaving 16 bases between the germline ends. The germline V gene has CDR1 SGHTA and CDR2 FQGNSA. The CDR3 loop spans 16 amino acids.

The genes are TRBV5-6 and TRBJ1-2; TRBD1 might be the D (6 bases). Deletions cut 3 bases from V and 4 bases from J, with 13 bases between. Germline lookup yields CDR1 SGHDT and CDR2 YYEEEE. This CDR3 is built from 14 residues. CDR3 DNA sequence: TGTGCCAGCAGCTGGCGAACAGGGTTCTATGGCTACACCTTC. Translated: CASSWRTGFYGYTF.

V and J are TRBV28 and TRBJ1-2, with D possibly matching TRBD1 (6 bases). Looked up from germline, CDR1 is MDHEN and CDR2 is SYDVKM. This CDR3 is 14 amino acids long. Trimming shortened V by 4 bases and J by 4 bases, and 13 bases separated the two germline ends. CDR3 protein: CASSSAGQSYGYTF. As DNA, the CDR3 is TGTGCCAGCAGTTCCGCCGGACAGAGCTATGGCTACACCTTC.